Shown below are 31 T cell receptor beta chains from a single sample sequenced in a study of T-cell reconstitution after alpha-beta-depleted transplantation in children (dated by TCRdb to 2015 to 2016). Libraries were prepared through PCR. The sequencer listed for this sample is Illumina HiSeq 2500. Molecular barcoding was employed in the preparation of TCR libraries, with unique molecular identifiers being used to normalize TCRbeta repertoire quantification. TCRdb reanalyzed the raw reads on its own, using fastp at Q25 for trimming and MiXCR for clone calling, and kept in-frame beta chains. Entries that share a CDR3 protein sequence are merged under the most common genes and DNA. The sample records a few hundred thousand distinct CDR3 sequences, about a tenth of which are singletons. Roughly 28% of the sample lies in the top ten. The intended sense of this specimen's treatment or condition label: allogeneic hematopoietic cell transplantation with graft depleted of TCRalphabeta T cells and CD19 B cells.

The sequencing here drew on PBMCs, taken before TCRalphabeta/CD19-depleted stem cell transplant. Source of these receptors: a child younger than two with acute myeloid leukemia, due to receive a stem cell transplant.

In this sample, this clonotype turned up many times. V gene TRBV5-1 combines with J gene TRBJ2-3, with a tentative D call TRBD2 (6 bases). Per the germline V gene, CDR1 is SGHRS and CDR2 is YFSETQ. The CDR3 sequence is 17 residues long. Trimming stripped 0 bases from V and 1 base from J, with 15 bases between. The CDR3 here is CASSLERRRGGTDTQYF. CDR3 sequence (DNA): TGCGCCAGCAGCTTGGAGCGGAGGCGGGGTGGCACAGATACGCAGTATTTT.

The chain employs TRBV7-9 and TRBJ2-3; TRBD1 is a possible D gene (6 bases). In germline, CDR1 is SEHNR, CDR2 FQNEAQ (reference sequence). V was shortened by 4 bases and J by 2 bases, with 13 bases between the two germline ends. The CDR3 covers 15 residues. The CDR3 DNA reads as TGTGCCAGCAGCTATGGCGGACAGACCACAGATACGCAGTATTTT. This translates into CASSYGGQTTDTQYF.

This clonotype has just a few counts. The J gene is TRBJ2-5, the V gene TRBV11-2, with D hard to call. The V end lost 5 bases, the J end lost 5 bases, and 12 bases lay between the germline ends. This CDR3 region has 13 residues. Germline lookup yields CDR1 SGHAT and CDR2 FQNNGV. The CDR3 loop is CASSTSNLETQYF. The CDR3 DNA reads as TGTGCCAGCAGCACCTCTAATCTGGAGACCCAGTACTTC.

There are many counts of this clonotype. The chain couples TRBV19 to TRBJ1-4; D is ambiguous. There are 14 residues in the CDR3. Germline lookup yields CDR1 LNHDA and CDR2 SQIVND (reference sequence). Trimming took off 4 bases at V and 5 bases at J, with 11 bases between the two ends. The CDR3 is CASSTSQINEKLFF. The CDR3 nucleotides read TGTGCCAGTAGTACCAGCCAGATCAATGAAAAACTGTTTTTT.

The J gene is TRBJ2-1, the V gene TRBV7-9; 12 bases are a match to TRBD2. The V segment lost 0 bases and the J segment 10 bases; nucleotides outside the gene matches: 10. The CDR3 spans 17 residues. Germline CDR1 is SEHNR and CDR2 is FQNEAQ (reference sequence). The CDR3: CASSLAATSGGIREQFF. In DNA form, the CDR3 reads TGTGCCAGCAGCTTAGCCGCAACTAGCGGGGGGATTCGGGAGCAGTTCTTC.

This clonotype showed up many times. This chain uses TRBV7-9 with TRBJ2-3; TRBD2 aligns across 8 bases. Germline V gives CDR1 SEHNR, CDR2 FQNEAQ (reference sequence). The CDR3 runs 14 residues. The J segment lost 1 base and the V segment lost 3 bases, leaving 0 bases of the junction unmatched. The CDR3 nucleotides are TGTGCCAGCAGCTTCGGGGGGGGCACAGATACGCAGTATTTT. Translating gives CASSFGGGTDTQYF.

This clonotype was detected many times. The chain is built from TRBV12-3 or TRBV12-4 and TRBJ2-7; TRBD2 matches at 8 bases. The CDR3 sequence is 17 residues long. With 3 bases clipped from V and 3 bases from J, the junction kept 13 bases outside the gene matches. The CDR3 nucleotides read TGTGCCAGCAGTTTCCTCGCGGGGGGCTGGCTACGCTACGAGCAGTACTTC. Its translation is CASSFLAGGWLRYEQYF.

This clonotype was picked up many times. The V call is TRBV20-1, the J call TRBJ2-7; 12 bases are shared with TRBD2. The CDR3 is 15 amino acids. V shed 6 bases, J shed 0 bases, and the junction held 6 bases outside the gene matches. Germline-derived CDR1 and CDR2 are DFQATT and SNEGSKA (reference sequence). The DNA for the CDR3 is TGCAGTGCCCCCCCGACTAGCGGGAGCTCCTACGAGCAGTACTTC. Encoded protein: CSAPPTSGSSYEQYF.

This clonotype was seen at least ten times. The chain links TRBV5-1 to TRBJ2-1, with 13 bases aligning to TRBD2. This CDR3 has 15 residues. V shed 4 bases, J shed 5 bases, and the junction held 3 bases outside the gene matches. Germline CDR1 reads SGHRS; CDR2 reads YFSETQ. For the CDR3, the DNA is TGCGCCAGCAGCATAGGGACTAGCGGGGACAATGAGCAGTTCTTC. Its protein is CASSIGTSGDNEQFF. Combining the CDR3 with reference TRBV5-1 and TRBJ2-1 gives the whole variable domain KAGVTQTPRYLIKTRGQQVTLSCSPISGHRSVSWYQQTPGQGLQFLFEYFSETQRNKGNFPGRFSGRQFSNSRSEMNVSTLELGDSALYLCASSIGTSGDNEQFFGPGTRLTVL.

This clonotype occurred many times. This chain links TRBV12-3 or TRBV12-4 with TRBJ1-1; weak D call: TRBD1 (5 bases). CDR3 size: 17 residues. Trimming cost V 2 bases and J 0 bases, with 16 bases left between them. The CDR3 spells CASSLILTAYMNTEAFF. CDR3 coding DNA: TGTGCCAGCAGTTTAATTTTGACAGCCTATATGAACACTGAAGCTTTCTTT.

This clonotype was counted ten times or more. V and J are TRBV28 and TRBJ2-6, with D perhaps matching TRBD1 (5 bases). Germline loops: CDR1 MDHEN, CDR2 SYDVKM. The CDR3 has 15 residues. V shed 3 bases and J shed 0 bases, with 6 bases lying between them. For the CDR3, the DNA is TGTGCCAGCAGTTTCCAGGGCTCTGGGGCCAACGTCCTGACTTTC. Its protein product is CASSFQGSGANVLTF.

The rearrangement joins TRBV5-1 to TRBJ1-4; 7 nucleotides line up with TRBD1. The length of the CDR3 is 14 residues. Per germline, CDR1 SGHRS and CDR2 YFSETQ. V trimming: 2 bases; J trimming: 8 bases; junction bases outside the gene matches: 6. The CDR3: CASSFAQGSEKLFF. CDR3 coding DNA: TGCGCCAGCAGCTTTGCACAGGGGAGCGAAAAACTGTTTTTT.

This clonotype was detected many times. The CDR3 DNA reads TGTGCCAGCAGCGTAGAATCGACTAGCGGGGGAAGCTCCTACAATGAGCAGTTCTTC. Its protein product is CASSVESTSGGSSYNEQFF. V is TRBV9 and J is TRBJ2-1; 12 bases match TRBD2. The CDR3 length is 19 residues. V lost 0 bases, J lost 0 bases, and 7 bases stayed unmatched. From germline, CDR1 is SGDLS and CDR2 YYNGEE.

The sample holds many counts of this clonotype. The V and J genes are TRBV24-1 and TRBJ2-1; 11 bases are shared with TRBD2. This CDR3 is 15 amino acids long. Per the germline V gene, CDR1 is KGHDR and CDR2 is SFDVKD. J gave up 7 bases and V 6 bases, and 7 bases lay outside the gene matches. The CDR3 spells CATSRAGTSGNEQFF. For the CDR3, the DNA is TGTGCCACCAGTCGAGCCGGGACTAGCGGTAATGAGCAGTTCTTC.

This clonotype was counted many times. CDR3 amino acids: CASSPWTSYHNEQFF. The CDR3 nucleotides are TGTGCCAGCAGTCCTTGGACTAGTTACCACAATGAGCAGTTCTTC. The gene calls are TRBV27 and TRBJ2-1; 7 bases fit TRBD2. Germline lookup yields CDR1 MNHEY and CDR2 SMNVEV (reference sequence). The CDR3 has 15 residues. The V segment lost 5 bases and the J segment 5 bases; nucleotides outside the gene matches: 9.

To note about this clonotype: One end of the junction does not line up with germline, which may come from a read error. The rearrangement uses TRBV3-1 and TRBJ1-1; weak D call: TRBD1 (5 bases). The CDR3 has 13 amino acids. Germline CDR1 reads LGHDT; CDR2 reads YNNKEL (reference sequence). The CDR3 DNA follows: TGTGCCAGCAGCCAAGGGGGGAACACTGAAGCTTCCTTT. It is translated as CASSQGGNTEASF.

This clonotype has a count of ten or more. J is TRBJ2-3 and V is TRBV5-1; 10 bases match TRBD1. V was clipped by 5 bases and J by 4 bases; unmatched bases: 7. The CDR3 is made up of 15 amino acids. Germline V lookup: CDR1 SGHRS, CDR2 YFSETQ. Here the CDR3 DNA reads TGCGCCAGCAGTACAGGGACAGGGGTTGCAGATACGCAGTATTTT. Translated: CASSTGTGVADTQYF.

The table lists this clonotype with many counts. This rearrangement joins TRBV25-1 to TRBJ2-1; 10 nucleotides align to TRBD2. V dropped 2 bases and J dropped 2; count of bases not matched to a gene: 3. This CDR3 is built from 16 residues. The germline gives CDR1 MGHDK, CDR2 SYGVNS. CDR3 bases: TGTGCCAGCAGTGAACTAGCGGGAGTCCCCTACAATGAGCAGTTCTTC. It codes for CASSELAGVPYNEQFF.

This clonotype has ten or more counts. The chain carries TRBV12-5 and TRBJ2-1; TRBD2 matches 13 bases. The germline V gene has CDR1 LGHNT and CDR2 FRNRAP. The CDR3 is 17 amino acids. Losses at the gene ends were 6 bases for V and 9 bases for J; bases not matched to a gene: 14. Here the CDR3 DNA reads TGTGCTAGTGGCCTGACTAGCGGGGGGTCATCTTACGGTGAGCAGTTCTTC. Amino acid sequence: CASGLTSGGSSYGEQFF.

CDR3 protein: CSVAIGTGAYEQYF. Here the CDR3 DNA reads TGCAGCGTTGCTATAGGGACAGGGGCCTACGAGCAGTACTTC. This sequence joins TRBV29-1 and TRBJ2-7, with 10 bases identical to TRBD1. The CDR3 sequence is 14 residues long. Germline V gene sequence: CDR1 SQVTM, CDR2 ANQGSEA. The V segment lost 4 bases and the J segment 2 bases; nucleotides outside the gene matches: 5.

There are many counts of this clonotype. The chain carries TRBV20-1 and TRBJ1-5, with 7 bases matching TRBD1. Germline-derived CDR1 and CDR2 are DFQATT and SNEGSKA (reference sequence). V lost 5 bases, J lost 0 bases, and 7 bases stayed unmatched. This CDR3 spans 15 amino acids. CDR3 coding DNA: TGCAGTGCTGGGCTAGGGACAGATAGCAATCAGCCCCAGCATTTT. Encoded protein: CSAGLGTDSNQPQHF.

V usage is TRBV5-1 and J usage is TRBJ2-3; 10 bases map to TRBD2. There are 15 residues in the CDR3. With 4 bases clipped from V and 4 bases from J, the junction kept 6 bases outside the gene matches. Germline V gene data show CDR1 as SGHRS and CDR2 as YFSETQ. CDR3 sequence: CASSLTSGFSDTQYF. The CDR3 DNA sequence: TGCGCCAGCAGCCTGACTAGCGGGTTTTCAGATACGCAGTATTTT.

The rearrangement uses TRBV5-1 and TRBJ2-1, with 11 nucleotides matching TRBD2. This CDR3 contains 15 residues. CDR1 is SGHRS, CDR2 YFSETQ, per germline. V lost 4 bases and J lost 4; bases outside the gene matches: 4. The DNA for the CDR3 is TGCGCCAGCAGCCCGACTAGCGGGAAATACAATGAGCAGTTCTTC. Protein product: CASSPTSGKYNEQFF.

This clonotype was counted only a few times. The chain uses TRBV10-3 and TRBJ1-4; 9 bases are a match to TRBD1. Germline assignment: CDR1 ENHRY and CDR2 SYGVKD. The CDR3 spans 13 residues. Losses at the gene ends were 10 bases for V and 5 bases for J; bases not matched to a gene: 5. CDR3 coding DNA: TGTGCCACAGCCGGGACAGGGAATGAAAAACTGTTTTTT. Translating it yields CATAGTGNEKLFF.

This clonotype came up many times. The J gene is TRBJ2-7, the V gene TRBV4-1, with unresolved D. CDR3 size: 12 residues. Trimming removed 0 bases at V and 4 bases at J, with 4 bases between. CDR1 and CDR2 (germline): MGHRA, YSYEKL. The CDR3 protein is CASSQDPYEQYF. As DNA, the CDR3 is TGCGCCAGCAGCCAAGATCCATACGAGCAGTACTTC.

This clonotype was seen repeatedly, ten times or more. The gene calls are TRBV7-9 and TRBJ2-1; 14 bases fit TRBD2. This CDR3 is 15 amino acids long. Germline V gene sequence: CDR1 SEHNR, CDR2 FQNEAQ (reference sequence). V was clipped by 6 bases and J by 8 bases; unmatched bases: 6. CDR3 in DNA: TGTGCCAGCAGAGACGGGACTAGCGGGAGTCATGAGCAGTTCTTC. As protein: CASRDGTSGSHEQFF.

This clonotype was recorded at least ten times. This chain links TRBV7-9 with TRBJ2-2; TRBD2 is a possible D gene (6 bases). The V and J ends lost 4 bases and 5 bases respectively, with 17 bases between them. This CDR3 is 16 amino acids long. CDR1 is SEHNR and CDR2 is FQNEAQ in the germline V gene (reference sequence). The CDR3 DNA sequence: TGTGCCAGCAGCTCGAGACGGCGGGATAGGACCGGGGAGCTGTTTTTT. Translation: CASSSRRRDRTGELFF.

This clonotype was seen at least ten times. The rearrangement joins TRBV20-1 to TRBJ1-2; perhaps TRBD1 as D (6 bases). V was pared by 0 bases and J by 6 bases, with 14 bases between. The CDR3 totals 14 residues. Germline assignment: CDR1 DFQATT and CDR2 SNEGSKA (reference sequence). CDR3 residues: CSARDQGLYDGYTF. CDR3 coding DNA: TGCAGTGCTAGAGATCAGGGGCTTTATGATGGCTACACCTTC.

This clonotype was picked up a small number of times. V and J are TRBV15 and TRBJ2-2; tentatively, D is TRBD2 (6 bases). Trimming shortened V by 1 base and J by 7 bases, and 7 bases separated the two germline ends. This CDR3 is built from 13 residues. Germline assignment: CDR1 LNHNV and CDR2 YYDKDF (reference sequence). CDR3 protein: CATSRGSGGELFF. The CDR3, as DNA: TGTGCCACCAGCAGAGGTAGCGGCGGGGAGCTGTTTTTT. The whole variable domain, remainder taken from reference TRBV15 and TRBJ2-2, is DAMVIQNPRYQVTQFGKPVTLSCSQTLNHNVMYWYQQKSSQAPKLLFHYYDKDFNNEADTPDNFQSRRPNTSFCFLDIRSPGLGDTAMYLCATSRGSGGELFFGEGSRLTVL.

V gene TRBV20-1 combines with J gene TRBJ1-2, with 7 positions matching TRBD1. The ends lost 5 bases at V and 2 bases at J; junction bases unmatched: 2. Germline V CDR1 and CDR2: DFQATT, SNEGSKA (reference sequence). The CDR3 covers 12 residues. CDR3 protein: CSAPRGNYGYTF. CDR3 nucleotides: TGCAGTGCTCCCAGGGGGAACTATGGCTACACCTTC.

The table lists this clonotype with many counts. V usage is TRBV12-3 or TRBV12-4 and J usage is TRBJ1-1; D remains unclear. The CDR3 is 13 residues long. V lost 2 bases and J lost 11, with 15 bases in between. The CDR3 region is CASSLNWALRAFF. For the CDR3, the DNA is TGTGCCAGCAGTTTAAATTGGGCCCTCCGCGCTTTCTTT.